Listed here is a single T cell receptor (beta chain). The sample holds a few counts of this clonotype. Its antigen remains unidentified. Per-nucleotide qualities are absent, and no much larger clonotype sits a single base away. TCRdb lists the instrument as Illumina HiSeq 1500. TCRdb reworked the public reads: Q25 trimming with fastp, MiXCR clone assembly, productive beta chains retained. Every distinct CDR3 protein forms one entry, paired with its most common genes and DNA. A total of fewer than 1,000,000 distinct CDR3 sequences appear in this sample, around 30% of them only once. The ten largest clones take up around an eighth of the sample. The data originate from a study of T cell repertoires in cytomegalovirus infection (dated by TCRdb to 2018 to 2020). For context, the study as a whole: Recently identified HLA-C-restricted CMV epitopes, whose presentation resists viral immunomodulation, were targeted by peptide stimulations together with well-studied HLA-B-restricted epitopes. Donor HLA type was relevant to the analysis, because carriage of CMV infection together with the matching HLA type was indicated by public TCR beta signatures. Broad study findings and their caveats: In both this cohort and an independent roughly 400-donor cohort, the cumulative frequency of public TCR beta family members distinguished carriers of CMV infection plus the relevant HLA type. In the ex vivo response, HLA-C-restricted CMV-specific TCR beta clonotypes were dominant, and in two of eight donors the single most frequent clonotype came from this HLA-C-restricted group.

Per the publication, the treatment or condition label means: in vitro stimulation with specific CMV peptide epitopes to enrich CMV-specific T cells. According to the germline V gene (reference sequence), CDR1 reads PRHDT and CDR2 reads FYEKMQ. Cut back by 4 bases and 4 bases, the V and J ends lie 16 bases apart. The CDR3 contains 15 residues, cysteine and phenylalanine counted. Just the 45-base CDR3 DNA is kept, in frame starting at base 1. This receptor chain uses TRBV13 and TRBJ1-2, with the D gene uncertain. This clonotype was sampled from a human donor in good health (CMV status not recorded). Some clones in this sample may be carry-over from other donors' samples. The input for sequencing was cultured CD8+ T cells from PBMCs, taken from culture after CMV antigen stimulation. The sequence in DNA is TGTGCCAGCAGCTCCGGATGGGCGGATCCCTATGGCTACACCTTC. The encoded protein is CASSSGWADPYGYTF.